The present TCR beta chain was sequenced within a study of CD8+CD57+ T cells in acquired aplastic anemia. Turning to the study itself: Sorted CD4+ and CD8+ cells yielded roughly 3.2 ug of DNA on average. Study-level points and caveats: Sharing between patients and controls was observed for over 25 CD8+ CDR3 sequences. CD8+ Simpson's diversity in patients was not significantly different from that in controls.

Both TCR beta VDJ combination and CDR3 sequence profiling were carried out. Genomic DNA was the template for this profiling. In TCRdb, the reads were re-called with MiXCR into one record per CDR3 protein. The sample contains 250,000 to 300,000 distinct CDR3 sequences, 56% of which appear only once. Concerning this clonotype: The antigen is not known. The junction and the germline gene differ at one end; a read error may be behind it.

Germline V gene data show CDR1 as SEHNR and CDR2 as FQNEAQ (reference sequence). The CDR3 covers 14 residues. Specimen: sorted CD4+, CD8+, or CD8+CD57+ T cells (not recorded which) from PBMCs. The clonotype comes from a human donor with severe aplastic anemia or a healthy control (not recorded which). The V gene is TRBV7-9, the J gene TRBJ2-3; D gene ambiguous. The DNA of the CDR3 is TGTGCCAGCAGCCAATTGGGGTCACCAGATGCGCAGTATTTT. Its protein product is CASSQLGSPDAQYF.